The T cell receptor beta chain under discussion was sequenced for a study of T cell repertoires in cytomegalovirus infection (dated by TCRdb to between 2018 and 2020). Notes on the research overall: Donor HLA type was relevant to the analysis, because carriage of CMV infection together with the matching HLA type was indicated by public TCR beta signatures.

Inclusive of the bounding cysteine and phenylalanine, the CDR3 is 14 residues long. Left in the record is the CDR3 DNA by itself, 42 bases read in frame from the first base. CDR1 and CDR2 (MDHEN, SYDVKM) derive from the germline V gene. Trimming takes 7 bases off V and 3 bases off J; junction bases not matched to a gene: 4. Points the paper makes about the study in general: The ex vivo response was dominated by HLA-C-restricted CMV-specific TCR beta clonotypes, and the single most frequent clonotype in two of eight donors was supplied by these HLA-C-restricted clonotypes. In both this cohort and an independent roughly 350-donor cohort, the cumulative frequency of public TCR beta family members distinguished carriers of CMV infection plus the relevant HLA type.

The data were produced on an Illumina HiSeq 1500. TCRdb trimmed public reads at Q25 via fastp, called clones via MiXCR and kept in-frame beta chains. CDR3 protein sequences are deduplicated, and each keeps its most common genes and DNA. This sample has roughly 600,000 distinct CDR3 sequences in its table, and roughly 24% of those were observed once. The ten biggest clones cover around 8% of the sample. This clonotype was detected only a few times. The clone's antigen remains unknown. Per-nucleotide qualities are absent, and no much larger clonotype sits a single base away. This clonotype was sampled from a human donor in good health (CMV status not recorded). Some clones in this sample may be carry-over from other donors' samples. Material for sequencing was CD8+ T cells from PBMCs. The sequence links TRBV28 to TRBJ2-2, with 8 junctional bases fitting TRBD1. CDR3 region: CASTPGGYTGELFF. The DNA reads TGTGCCAGCACCCCAGGGGGCTACACCGGGGAGCTGTTTTTT.